This is a list of T cell receptor beta chains from one sample in a study of HIV-infected patients and healthy controls. TCRdb re-called the 5' RACE reads with MiXCR, one entry per CDR3 protein. This sample has 15,000 to 20,000 distinct CDR3 sequences, with approximately 19% found just once. Sample: CD8+ T cells from blood. The receptor set was obtained from a human donor in good health. The conserved cysteine and the conserved F or W are not part of the CDR3 here. D genes are given only for firm matches.

D: NA; J: TRBJ1-1; V: TRBV10-3; CDR3: ATVRGTEAF
D: NA; J: TRBJ2-2; V: TRBV15; CDR3: ATSRDRHSANTGELF
D: TRBD2; J: TRBJ2-1; V: TRBV7-9; CDR3: ASSPGRASEQF
D: NA; J: TRBJ2-6; V: TRBV6-2/TRBV6-3; CDR3: ASSYTSKANVLT
D: TRBD2; J: TRBJ2-1; V: TRBV5-5; CDR3: ASSLELGLAGLNEQF
D: NA; J: TRBJ2-7; V: TRBV2; CDR3: ASTDSFSYEQY
D: NA; J: TRBJ2-2; V: TRBV12-3/TRBV12-4; CDR3: ASSPRTTGELF
D: TRBD1; J: TRBJ2-1; V: TRBV6-5; CDR3: ASSRPGQGFNEQF
D: TRBD2; J: TRBJ2-1; V: TRBV7-3; CDR3: ASSLGLAGGEKQF
D: TRBD2; J: TRBJ2-5; V: TRBV5-1; CDR3: ASSLASARGTTRLEETQY
D: TRBD2; J: TRBJ2-2; V: TRBV11-3; CDR3: ASSPRRVSGRPGTGELF
D: NA; J: TRBJ1-2; V: TRBV27; CDR3: ASSSQGHSYGYT
D: NA; J: TRBJ2-7; V: TRBV4-2; CDR3: ASSQGQTYEQY
D: TRBD1; J: TRBJ1-5; V: TRBV29-1; CDR3: SAETGGEQPQH
D: NA; J: TRBJ2-1; V: TRBV6-2/TRBV6-3; CDR3: ASSYGQLGNEQF
D: NA; J: TRBJ1-5; V: TRBV12-3/TRBV12-4; CDR3: ASSNRPYSNQPQH
D: NA; J: TRBJ1-2; V: TRBV12-5; CDR3: ASGPGTQRNGYT
D: NA; J: TRBJ2-7; V: TRBV7-9; CDR3: ASRRGALDEQY
D: TRBD1; J: TRBJ1-6; V: TRBV6-1; CDR3: ASSEAGTGGSPLH
D: TRBD2; J: TRBJ2-3; V: TRBV7-8; CDR3: ASSLGGGPQDTQY
D: TRBD2; J: TRBJ2-7; V: TRBV2; CDR3: ASSGGGTYEQY
D: NA; J: TRBJ2-1; V: TRBV20-1; CDR3: SARDGAGDYNEQF
D: NA; J: TRBJ1-3; V: TRBV6-5; CDR3: ASREGVGNTIY
D: TRBD1; J: TRBJ2-3; V: TRBV10-3; CDR3: AIRILLPGQGARTDTQY
D: NA; J: TRBJ2-7; V: TRBV5-6; CDR3: ASSLAQGPYEQY
D: NA; J: TRBJ2-7; V: TRBV12-3/TRBV12-4; CDR3: ASSLRSSYEQY
D: TRBD1; J: TRBJ1-5; V: TRBV24-1; CDR3: ATSDPDRGQPQH
D: NA; J: TRBJ1-2; V: TRBV27; CDR3: ASSLSGGRRGGYT
D: NA; J: TRBJ1-1; V: TRBV4-3; CDR3: ASSPKQGSEAF
D: TRBD2; J: TRBJ2-5; V: TRBV7-8; CDR3: ASSLVPGLAGDDGALETQY
D: TRBD2; J: TRBJ2-1; V: TRBV29-1; CDR3: SVETGTSGANEQF
D: NA; J: TRBJ1-1; V: TRBV6-2/TRBV6-3; CDR3: ASSSPRRGITEAF
D: TRBD1; J: TRBJ2-3; V: TRBV5-1; CDR3: ASSPGTASTDTQY
D: NA; J: TRBJ2-1; V: TRBV6-6; CDR3: ASSSYRVDEQF
D: NA; J: TRBJ1-1; V: TRBV12-5; CDR3: ASGLMDFSVF
D: NA; J: TRBJ1-6; V: TRBV20-1; CDR3: SANSGAENSPLH
D: NA; J: TRBJ2-7; V: TRBV20-1; CDR3: SARDVNRTDYEQY
D: NA; J: TRBJ2-7; V: TRBV27; CDR3: ASSFGLTYEQY
D: NA; J: TRBJ2-7; V: TRBV7-9; CDR3: ASSPLAIYEQY
D: NA; J: TRBJ1-2; V: TRBV4-1; CDR3: ASSQGITSGYT
D: TRBD2; J: TRBJ2-3; V: TRBV7-2; CDR3: ASSSTSGAGFTDTQY
D: NA; J: TRBJ1-1; V: TRBV20-1; CDR3: SARSDTGDTEAF
D: TRBD1; J: TRBJ1-4; V: TRBV27; CDR3: ASRVGTGPNEKLF
D: TRBD2; J: TRBJ2-7; V: TRBV3-1; CDR3: ASSHAGLAGAYEQY
D: NA; J: TRBJ2-2; V: TRBV27; CDR3: ASSLLFGYGTGELF
D: NA; J: TRBJ2-1; V: TRBV10-3; CDR3: AISGSLGRTSRNEQF
D: NA; J: TRBJ1-1; V: TRBV4-1; CDR3: ASSQDLNRGTEAF
D: NA; J: TRBJ2-1; V: TRBV13; CDR3: ASSPGVTTYNEQF
D: TRBD2; J: TRBJ2-3; V: TRBV7-9; CDR3: ASSLAGGVGTDTQY